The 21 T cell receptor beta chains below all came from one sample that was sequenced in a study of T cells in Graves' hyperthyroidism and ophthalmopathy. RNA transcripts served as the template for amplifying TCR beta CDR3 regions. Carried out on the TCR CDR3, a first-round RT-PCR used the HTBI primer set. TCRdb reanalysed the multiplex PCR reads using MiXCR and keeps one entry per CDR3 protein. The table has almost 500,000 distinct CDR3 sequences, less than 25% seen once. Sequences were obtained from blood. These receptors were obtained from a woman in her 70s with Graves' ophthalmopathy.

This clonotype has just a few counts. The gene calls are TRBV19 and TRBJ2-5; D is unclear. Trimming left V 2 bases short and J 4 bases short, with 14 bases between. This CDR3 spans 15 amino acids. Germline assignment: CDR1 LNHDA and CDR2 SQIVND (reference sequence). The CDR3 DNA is TGTGCCAGTAGTATATCTAGTCTCGGTGGAGAGACCCAGTACTTC. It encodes CASSISSLGGETQYF.

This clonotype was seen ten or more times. DNA for the CDR3: TGTGCCAGCAGCTATCGCGGAGGGGGGGGGTCGAATTCACCCCTCCACTTT. Amino acid sequence: CASSYRGGGGSNSPLHF. This chain links TRBV7-2 with TRBJ1-6; perhaps TRBD1 as D (6 bases). This CDR3 is built from 17 residues. V lost 4 bases, J lost 7 bases, and 20 bases lay in between. CDR1 and CDR2 (germline): SGHTA, FQGNSA.

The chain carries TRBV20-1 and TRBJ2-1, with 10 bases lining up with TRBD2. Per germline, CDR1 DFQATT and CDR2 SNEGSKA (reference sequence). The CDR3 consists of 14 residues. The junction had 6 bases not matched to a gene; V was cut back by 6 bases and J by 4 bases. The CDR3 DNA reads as TGCAGTGCAAGGGGACTAGCGAAATACAATGAGCAGTTCTTC. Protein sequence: CSARGLAKYNEQFF.

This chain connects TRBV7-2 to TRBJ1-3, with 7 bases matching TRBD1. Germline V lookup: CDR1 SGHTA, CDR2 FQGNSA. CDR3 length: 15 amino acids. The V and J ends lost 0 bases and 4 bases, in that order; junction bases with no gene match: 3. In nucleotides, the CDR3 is TGTGCCAGCAGCTTAGCGAGGGGACAGGGAAACACCATATATTTT. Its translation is CASSLARGQGNTIYF.

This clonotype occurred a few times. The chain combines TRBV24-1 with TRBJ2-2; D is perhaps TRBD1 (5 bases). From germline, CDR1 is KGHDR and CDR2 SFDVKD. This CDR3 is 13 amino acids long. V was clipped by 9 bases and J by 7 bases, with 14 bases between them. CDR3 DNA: TGTGCCACCTCCAGGGTGGATGGCGGGGAGCTGTTTTTT. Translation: CATSRVDGGELFF.

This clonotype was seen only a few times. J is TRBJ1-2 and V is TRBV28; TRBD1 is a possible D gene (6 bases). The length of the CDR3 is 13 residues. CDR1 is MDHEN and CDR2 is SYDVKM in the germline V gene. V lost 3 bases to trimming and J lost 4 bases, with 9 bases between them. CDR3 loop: CASSFVGAYGYTF. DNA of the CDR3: TGTGCCAGCAGTTTTGTGGGGGCCTATGGCTACACCTTC.

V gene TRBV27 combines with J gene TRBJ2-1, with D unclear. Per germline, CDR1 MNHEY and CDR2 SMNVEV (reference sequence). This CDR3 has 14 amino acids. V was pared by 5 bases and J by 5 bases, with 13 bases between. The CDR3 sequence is CASSLVPSNNEQFF. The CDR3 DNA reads TGTGCCAGCAGTCTCGTGCCTTCGAACAATGAGCAGTTCTTC.

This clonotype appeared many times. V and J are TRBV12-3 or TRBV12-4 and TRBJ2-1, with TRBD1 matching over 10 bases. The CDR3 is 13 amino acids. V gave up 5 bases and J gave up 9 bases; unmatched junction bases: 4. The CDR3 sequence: CASSRQGAGEQFF. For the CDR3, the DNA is TGTGCCAGCAGTCGACAGGGGGCGGGTGAGCAGTTCTTC.

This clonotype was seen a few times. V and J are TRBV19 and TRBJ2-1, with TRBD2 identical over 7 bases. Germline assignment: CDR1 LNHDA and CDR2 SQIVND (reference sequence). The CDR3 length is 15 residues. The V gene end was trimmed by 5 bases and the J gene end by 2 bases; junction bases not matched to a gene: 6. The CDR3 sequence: CASSQRGTPYNEQFF. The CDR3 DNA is TGTGCCAGTAGTCAGCGGGGAACACCCTACAATGAGCAGTTCTTC.

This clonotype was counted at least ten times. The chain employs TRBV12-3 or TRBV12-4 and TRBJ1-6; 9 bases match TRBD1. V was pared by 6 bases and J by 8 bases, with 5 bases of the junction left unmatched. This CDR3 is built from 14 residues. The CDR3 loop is CASRTGTGYSPLHF. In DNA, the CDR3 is TGTGCCAGCAGGACCGGGACAGGGTATTCACCCCTCCACTTT.

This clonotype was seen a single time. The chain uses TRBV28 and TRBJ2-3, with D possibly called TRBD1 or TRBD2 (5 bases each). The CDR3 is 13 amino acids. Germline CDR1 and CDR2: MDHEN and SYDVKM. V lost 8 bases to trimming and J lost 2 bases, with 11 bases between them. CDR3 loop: CASGGVDTDTQYF. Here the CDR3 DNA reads TGTGCCAGCGGGGGAGTTGACACAGATACGCAGTATTTT.

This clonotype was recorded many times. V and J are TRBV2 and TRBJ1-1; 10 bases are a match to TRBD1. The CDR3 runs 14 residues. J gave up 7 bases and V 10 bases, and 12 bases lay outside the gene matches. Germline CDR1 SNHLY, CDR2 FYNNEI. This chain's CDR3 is CATSRDRGDNEAFF. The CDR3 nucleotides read TGTGCCACCAGCCGGGACAGGGGAGACAATGAAGCTTTCTTT.

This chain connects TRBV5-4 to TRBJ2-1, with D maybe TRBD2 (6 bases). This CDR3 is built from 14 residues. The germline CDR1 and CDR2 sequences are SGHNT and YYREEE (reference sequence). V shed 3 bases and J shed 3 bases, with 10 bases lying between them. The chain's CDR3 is CASSYPDYYNEQFF. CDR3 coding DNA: TGTGCCAGCAGCTACCCGGACTACTACAATGAGCAGTTCTTC.

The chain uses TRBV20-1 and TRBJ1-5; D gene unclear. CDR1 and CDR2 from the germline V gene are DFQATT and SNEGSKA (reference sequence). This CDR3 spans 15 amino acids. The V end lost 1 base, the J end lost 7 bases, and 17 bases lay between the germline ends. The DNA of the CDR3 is TGCAGTGCTAGAGGCTCCATGGCTCCTAGACAGCCCCAGCATTTT. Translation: CSARGSMAPRQPQHF.

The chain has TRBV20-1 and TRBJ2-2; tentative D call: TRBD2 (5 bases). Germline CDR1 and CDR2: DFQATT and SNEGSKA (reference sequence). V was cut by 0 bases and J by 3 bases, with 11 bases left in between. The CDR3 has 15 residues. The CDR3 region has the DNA TGCAGTGCTAGAGAGGGTAGCGCACACACCGGGGAGCTGTTTTTT. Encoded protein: CSAREGSAHTGELFF.

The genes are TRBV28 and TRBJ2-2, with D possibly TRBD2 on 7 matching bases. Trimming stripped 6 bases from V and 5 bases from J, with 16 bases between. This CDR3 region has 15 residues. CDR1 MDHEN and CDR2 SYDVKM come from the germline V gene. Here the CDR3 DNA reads TGTGCCAGCAGGCCCGCGGGGGCTGGTACCGGGGAGCTGTTTTTT. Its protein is CASRPAGAGTGELFF.

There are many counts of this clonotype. CDR3 residues: CASSGAPQGAGELFF. The CDR3 DNA follows: TGTGCCAGCAGTGGAGCCCCACAGGGTGCCGGGGAGCTGTTTTTT. V usage is TRBV2 and J usage is TRBJ2-2, with D possibly TRBD1 on 6 matching bases. This CDR3 has 15 residues. Germline-derived CDR1 and CDR2 are SNHLY and FYNNEI. Trimming pared 4 bases from V and 6 bases from J, leaving 15 bases between. The full variable domain, with the rest looked up from reference TRBV2 and TRBJ2-2, is EPEVTQTPSHQVTQMGQEVILRCVPISNHLYFYWYRQILGQKVEFLVSFYNNEISEKSEIFDDQFSVERPDGSNFTLKIRSTKLEDSAMYFCASSGAPQGAGELFFGEGSRLTVL.

CDR3 protein: CASSLSLAGSSYEQYF. In nucleotides, the CDR3 is TGCGCCAGCAGCTTGTCCTTAGCGGGTTCCTCCTACGAGCAGTACTTC. The chain uses TRBV5-1 and TRBJ2-7, with 7 bases matching TRBD2. J lost 0 bases, V lost 1 base, and 7 bases had no gene match. This CDR3 region has 16 residues. Germline loops: CDR1 SGHRS, CDR2 YFSETQ.

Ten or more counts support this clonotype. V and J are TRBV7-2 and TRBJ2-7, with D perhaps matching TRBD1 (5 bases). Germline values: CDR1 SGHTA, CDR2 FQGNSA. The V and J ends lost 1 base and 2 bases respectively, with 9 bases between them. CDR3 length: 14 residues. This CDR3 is CASSLGAGPYEQYF. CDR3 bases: TGTGCCAGCAGCTTAGGGGCAGGGCCCTACGAGCAGTACTTC.

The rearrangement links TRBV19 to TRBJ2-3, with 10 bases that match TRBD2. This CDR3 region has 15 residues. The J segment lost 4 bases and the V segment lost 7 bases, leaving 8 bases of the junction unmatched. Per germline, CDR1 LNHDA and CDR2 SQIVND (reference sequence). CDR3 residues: CASTRIAGGSDTQYF. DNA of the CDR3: TGTGCCAGTACTCGAATAGCGGGAGGCTCAGATACGCAGTATTTT.

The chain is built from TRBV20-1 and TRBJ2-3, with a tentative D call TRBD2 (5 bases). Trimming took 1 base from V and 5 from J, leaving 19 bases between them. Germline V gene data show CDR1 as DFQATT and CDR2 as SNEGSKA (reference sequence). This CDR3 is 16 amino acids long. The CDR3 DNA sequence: TGCAGTGCTAGAGCCCCCGGGGTTGGATCGGGAGATACGCAGTATTTT. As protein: CSARAPGVGSGDTQYF.